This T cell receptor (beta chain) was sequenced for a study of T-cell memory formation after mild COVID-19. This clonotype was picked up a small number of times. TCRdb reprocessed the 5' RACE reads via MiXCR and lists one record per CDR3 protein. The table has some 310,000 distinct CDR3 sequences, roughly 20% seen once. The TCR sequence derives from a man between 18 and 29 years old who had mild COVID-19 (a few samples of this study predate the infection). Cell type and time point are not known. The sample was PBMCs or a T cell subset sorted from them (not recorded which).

CDR3 protein: CASSRIGGMKQFF. DNA of the CDR3: TGTGCCAGCAGTCGCATAGGGGGAATGAAGCAGTTCTTC. The chain uses TRBV27 and TRBJ2-1, with D perhaps TRBD1 (6 bases). CDR3 length equals 13 residues. V was pared by 5 bases and J by 11 bases, with 16 bases between. Germline V CDR1 and CDR2: MNHEY, SMNVEV (reference sequence).